This T cell receptor (beta chain) was captured in a study of blood T cell repertoires in COVID-19. Profiling relied on immunoSEQ multiplex PCR, and the TCRdb table lists in-frame clones only, not all of them. The table shows under 80,000 clones, with around 77% occurring only once. This TCR was sampled from a man aged 80 or over with active or convalescent COVID-19. Sequenced sample: peripheral blood.

CDR3 residues: CASSRDSFDEQYF. The CDR3, as DNA: TGTGCCAGCAGCCGTGACAGCTTCGACGAGCAGTACTTC. The chain joins TRBV5-5 to TRBJ2-7; D might be TRBD1 (5 bases). V lost 4 bases and J 5 bases, leaving 13 bases between the germline ends. The CDR3 loop spans 13 amino acids. Germline-derived CDR1 and CDR2 are SGHKS and YYEKEE (reference sequence).